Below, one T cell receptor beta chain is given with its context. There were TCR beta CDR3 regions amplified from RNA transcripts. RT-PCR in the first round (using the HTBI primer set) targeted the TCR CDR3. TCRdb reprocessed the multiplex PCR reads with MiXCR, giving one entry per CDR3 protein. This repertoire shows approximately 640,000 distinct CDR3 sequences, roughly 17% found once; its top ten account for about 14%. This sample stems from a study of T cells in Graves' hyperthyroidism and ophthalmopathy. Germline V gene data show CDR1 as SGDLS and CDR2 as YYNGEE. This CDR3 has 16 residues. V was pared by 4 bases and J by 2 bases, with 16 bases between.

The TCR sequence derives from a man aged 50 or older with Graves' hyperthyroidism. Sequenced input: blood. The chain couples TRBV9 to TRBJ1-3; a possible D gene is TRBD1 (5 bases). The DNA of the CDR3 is TGTGCCAGCAGCCCGAGGGGTTATGCTACTGGAAACACCATATATTTT. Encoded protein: CASSPRGYATGNTIYF.